Presented here are 5 T cell receptor beta chains from one specimen sequenced in a study of blood T cell repertoires in COVID-19. Produced via immunoSEQ multiplex PCR; TCRdb's table is partial and in-frame only. This table has some 38,000 clones, around 73% appearing once. The sequenced material came from peripheral blood. These receptors came from a man between 65 and 80 years old with acute or convalescent COVID-19.

The V gene is TRBV28, the J gene TRBJ1-4; D is unclear. From germline, CDR1 is MDHEN and CDR2 SYDVKM. The CDR3 contains 13 residues. Trimming took 8 bases from V and 10 from J, leaving 17 bases between them. CDR3 amino acids: CASGNRGEGKLFF. The CDR3 DNA is TGTGCCAGCGGAAACCGCGGGGAGGGAAAACTGTTTTTT.

The chain combines TRBV5-4 with TRBJ2-3; 7 bases are shared with TRBD1. V lost 4 bases to trimming and J lost 2 bases; unmatched junction nucleotides: 4. In germline, CDR1 is SGHNT, CDR2 YYREEE (reference sequence). The CDR3 consists of 14 residues. CDR3 sequence: CASSRDRHTDTQYF. Here the CDR3 DNA reads TGTGCCAGCAGCCGGGACAGACACACAGATACGCAGTATTTT.

The chain links TRBV11-2 to TRBJ2-1, with D uncertain. This CDR3 contains 12 residues. V shed 2 bases and J shed 5 bases, with 4 bases lying between them. Germline V gene data show CDR1 as SGHAT and CDR2 as FQNNGV. The chain's CDR3 is CASSLTDNEQFF. The CDR3 coding sequence is TGTGCCAGCAGCTTAACGGACAATGAGCAGTTCTTC.

The CDR3 protein is CSASEGLYGYTF. The CDR3 DNA reads TGCAGTGCTAGTGAGGGGCTCTATGGCTACACCTTC. The chain is built from TRBV20-1 and TRBJ1-2; D possibly corresponds to TRBD1 (5 bases). The V end lost 3 bases, the J end lost 4 bases, and 9 bases lay between the germline ends. Germline values: CDR1 DFQATT, CDR2 SNEGSKA (reference sequence). The CDR3 is made up of 12 amino acids.

V gene TRBV10-3 combines with J gene TRBJ2-7; 10 positions agree with TRBD1. CDR1 ENHRY and CDR2 SYGVKD come from the germline V gene. The V segment lost 3 bases and the J segment 4 bases; nucleotides outside the gene matches: 12. CDR3 length: 17 residues. For the CDR3, the DNA is TGTGCCATCAGTGACCCGGGACAGGGGTTTATGATGTACGAGCAGTACTTC. Its protein is CAISDPGQGFMMYEQYF.